Below, 2 T cell receptor beta chains from the same sample are listed, as sequenced in a study of CD8 T cells in ankylosing spondylitis. Findings of the study overall: The study identified a TCR beta motif of under ten highly homologous variants that appeared characteristic of ankylosing spondylitis blood.

TCRdb called the 5' RACE reads again in MiXCR, with one record for every CDR3 protein. The table includes roughly 700,000 distinct CDR3 sequences, roughly 20% detected once. For these receptors, no antigen is known. Sequences were obtained from blood, either unsorted or a sorted T cell fraction (not recorded which). The receptors derive from a male donor with ankylosing spondylitis.

There are many counts of this clonotype. This chain connects TRBV29-1 to TRBJ2-7; a weak D match, TRBD1 (6 bases). CDR3 length: 13 residues. Between the trimmed V and J ends, which lost 4 bases and 2 bases, there was a span of 12 bases. Germline CDR1 SQVTM, CDR2 ANQGSEA. In DNA, the CDR3 is TGCAGCGTTGGGCAGGGGCTTACCTACGAGCAGTACTTC. Translation gives CSVGQGLTYEQYF.

The chain carries TRBV5-1 and TRBJ2-2, with 10 bases identical to TRBD2. The CDR3 totals 16 residues. CDR1 is SGHRS, CDR2 YFSETQ, per germline. V was pared by 2 bases and J by 0 bases, with 1 base of the junction left unmatched. The chain's CDR3 is CASSFTSGANTGELFF. The CDR3 DNA reads as TGCGCCAGCAGCTTCACTAGCGGGGCGAACACCGGGGAGCTGTTTTTT.